A single TCR beta chain is shown here with its context. The antigen remains unidentified. The protocol was immunoSEQ multiplex PCR, while the TCRdb copy is restricted to in-frame clones and leaves out a portion. The sample holds over 850,000 clones, approximately 80% seen once. V shed 2 bases and J shed 4 bases, with 11 bases lying between them. The CDR3 contains 14 residues. Germline CDR1 GTSNPN, CDR2 SVGIG (reference sequence). This sample is part of a study of shared clonotypes between healthy human individuals. Regarding the study as a whole: Large depth notwithstanding, sorted-subset sequencing proved incomplete by rarefaction. Sampling used blood alone; tissue repertoires probably differ. Across several donors, naive CD4 shared around 5.4%, naive CD8 under 4%, memory CD4 roughly 2.5%, memory CD8 roughly 0.37%.

The receptor's source is a man younger than 35 in good health. Some clones in this sample may be carry-over from other donors' samples. This chain joins TRBV30 and TRBJ2-2, with a possible D match to TRBD1 (6 bases). Sequenced material: memory CD4+ T cells from PBMCs. Subset given: CD45RA-negative fraction. CDR3 sequence: CAWSMQGFTGELFF. In DNA, the CDR3 is TGTGCCTGGAGTATGCAGGGGTTCACCGGGGAGCTGTTTTTT.